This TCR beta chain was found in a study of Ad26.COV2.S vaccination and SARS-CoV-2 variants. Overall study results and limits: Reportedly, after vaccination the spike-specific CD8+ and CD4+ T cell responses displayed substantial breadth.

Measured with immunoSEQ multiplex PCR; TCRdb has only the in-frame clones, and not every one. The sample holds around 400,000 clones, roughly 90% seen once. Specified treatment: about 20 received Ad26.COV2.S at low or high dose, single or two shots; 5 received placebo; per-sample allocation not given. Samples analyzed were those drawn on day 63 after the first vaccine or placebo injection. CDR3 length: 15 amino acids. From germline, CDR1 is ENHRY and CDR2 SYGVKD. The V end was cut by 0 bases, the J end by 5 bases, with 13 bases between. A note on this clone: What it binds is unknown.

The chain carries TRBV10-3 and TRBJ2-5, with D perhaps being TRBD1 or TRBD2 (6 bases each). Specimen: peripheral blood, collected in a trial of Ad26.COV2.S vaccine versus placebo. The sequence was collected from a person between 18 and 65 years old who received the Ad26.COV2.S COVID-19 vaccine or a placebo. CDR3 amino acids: CAISESTGRKETQYF. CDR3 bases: TGTGCCATCAGTGAGTCAACAGGGAGGAAGGAGACCCAGTACTTC.